These 18 T cell receptor beta chains originate from one sample sequenced in a study of metastatic and nonmetastatic thyroid tumors. TCRdb reassembled clones from the PCR reads with MiXCR. The sample has more than 85,000 clones, around 7.8% seen once; the top ten hold roughly 10%. No patient received treatment before thyroid surgery. Sequencing was done on a sample of blood. These receptors were collected from a female donor with papillary thyroid cancer or a benign thyroid nodule (not recorded which). Some clones in this sample may be carry-over from other donors' samples.

Many counts were recorded for this clone. The J gene is TRBJ2-1, the V gene TRBV12-3 or TRBV12-4; D might be TRBD1 or TRBD2, each matching 7 bases. Trimming removed 6 bases from V and 8 bases from J, with 20 bases in between. This CDR3 has 15 amino acids. The CDR3 DNA reads as TGTGCCAGCAGCCTCCAGGGGGGGCCTTGGGATGAGCAGTTCTTC. This encodes CASSLQGGPWDEQFF.

This clone was seen only a few times. V is TRBV19 and J is TRBJ1-2; tentatively, D is TRBD1 (5 bases). The V gene's germline CDR1 is LNHDA and CDR2 SQIVND (reference sequence). The CDR3 runs 14 residues. Trimming removed 5 bases at V and 1 base at J, with 11 bases between. CDR3: CASSPTAFNYGYTF. The CDR3 DNA is TGTGCCAGTAGTCCGACAGCCTTTAACTATGGCTACACCTTC. Full variable domain (outside the CDR3, taken from reference TRBV19 and TRBJ1-2): DGGITQSPKYLFRKEGQNVTLSCEQNLNHDAMYWYRQDPGQGLRLIYYSQIVNDFQKGDIAEGYSVSREKKESFPLTVTSAQKNPTAFYLCASSPTAFNYGYTFGSGTRLTVV.

Only a few counts were recorded for this clone. A much more abundant neighbour one base away suggests this may be a read error. This rearrangement joins TRBV6-2 or TRBV6-3 to TRBJ2-3; either TRBD1 or TRBD2 may fit D (5 bases each). The V gene lost 6 bases and the J gene lost 6 bases, with 28 bases spanning the gap. The CDR3 is 18 residues long. From germline, CDR1 is MNHEY and CDR2 SVGEGT. The CDR3 DNA sequence: TGTGCCAGCAGGAGCATAGGGGACGAGGACACGGACTCGGATACGCAGTATTTT. The encoded protein is CASRSIGDEDTDSDTQYF.

This clone was seen ten or more times. The genes are TRBV7-9 and TRBJ2-1; maybe TRBD2 (6 bases). This CDR3 region has 15 residues. CDR1 is SEHNR, CDR2 FQNEAQ, per germline (reference sequence). Deletions cut 7 bases from V and 6 bases from J, with 19 bases between. The CDR3 DNA reads as TGTGCCAGCACCCAACCGGCCGGGACTGCCAATGAGCAGTTCTTC. It codes for CASTQPAGTANEQFF.

This clone was seen repeatedly, ten times or more. Different DNA sequences within this sample yield the same CDR3. J is TRBJ2-3 and V is TRBV20-1; 8 bases match TRBD2. The CDR3 covers 16 residues. CDR1 is DFQATT and CDR2 is SNEGSKA in the germline V gene (reference sequence). V gave up 2 bases and J gave up 2 bases; unmatched junction bases: 9. The CDR3 nucleotides are TGCAGTGCTAGACCGGGACTAGTCCTACTCACAGATACGCAGTATTTT. Protein sequence: CSARPGLVLLTDTQYF.

This clone was counted at least ten times. This chain links TRBV19 with TRBJ2-7, with D possibly matching TRBD2 (6 bases). Trimming cost V 6 bases and J 4 bases, with 25 bases left between them. The CDR3 is made up of 17 amino acids. The germline V gene has CDR1 LNHDA and CDR2 SQIVND (reference sequence). The CDR3 DNA reads as TGTGCCAGTAGCCTGGATTTCTCGGTTTCCGGGGGTTACGAGCAGTACTTC. It codes for CASSLDFSVSGGYEQYF.

In its sample, this clone was seen many times. This chain links TRBV5-5 with TRBJ2-2; a weak D match, TRBD1 (6 bases). The CDR3 totals 14 residues. V gave up 7 bases and J gave up 4 bases, with 14 bases separating them. CDR1 and CDR2 from the germline V gene are SGHKS and YYEKEE (reference sequence). The CDR3 DNA sequence: TGTGCCAGCGGCGGACAGTCGGGCACCGGGGAGCTGTTTTTT. It is translated as CASGGQSGTGELFF.

This clone has at least ten counts. The V call is TRBV6-1, the J call TRBJ2-5; D is ambiguous. V lost 4 bases and J 5 bases, leaving 5 bases between the germline ends. The CDR3 totals 11 residues. CDR1 is MNHNS and CDR2 is SASEGT in the germline V gene. For the CDR3, the DNA is TGTGCCAGCAGTGTCGGGGAGACCCAGTACTTC. This sequence encodes CASSVGETQYF.

This clone was recorded at least ten times. The chain employs TRBV11-2 and TRBJ1-4; TRBD1 matches 7 bases. Germline V gene lookup returns CDR1 SGHAT and CDR2 FQNNGV. The CDR3 consists of 16 residues. The junction had 10 bases not matched to a gene; V was cut back by 1 base and J by 8 bases. The CDR3 here is CASSLGDSTEGEKLFF. DNA of the CDR3: TGTGCCAGCAGCTTAGGGGACAGTACGGAGGGCGAAAAACTGTTTTTT.

In its sample, this clone was seen many times. The chain recombines TRBV6-1 with TRBJ2-1; the match to TRBD2 covers 15 bases. Germline V CDR1 and CDR2: MNHNS, SASEGT. The CDR3 runs to 15 residues. J lost 8 bases, V lost 5 bases, and 4 bases had no gene match. In nucleotides, the CDR3 is TGTGCCAGCAGTACAGGACTAGCGGGGGGGGATGAGCAGTTCTTC. This sequence encodes CASSTGLAGGDEQFF.

The table lists this clone with many counts. The chain uses TRBV7-7 and TRBJ2-3, with TRBD2 matching over 13 bases. Germline-derived CDR1 and CDR2 are SSHAT and FNYEAQ (reference sequence). The CDR3 runs 16 residues. Trimming cost V 5 bases and J 3 bases; bases outside gene matches: 5. DNA for the CDR3: TGTGCCAGCAGCGCCGAACTAGCGGGGGGGACAGATACGCAGTATTTT. Translating gives CASSAELAGGTDTQYF.

This clone was picked up many times. The chain joins TRBV25-1 to TRBJ2-5; no firm D call. The CDR3 extends over 14 amino acids. V was pared by 6 bases and J by 3 bases, with 14 bases between. Per the germline V gene, CDR1 is MGHDK and CDR2 is SYGVNS. The CDR3 DNA is TGTGCCAGCAGGGCTTCGGTGCGGAAAGAGACCCAGTACTTC. This sequence encodes CASRASVRKETQYF.

This clone was picked up many times. In DNA form, the CDR3 reads TGTGCCAGCAGAGGACAGGGGGCCAATCAGCCCCAGCATTTT. It yields the protein CASRGQGANQPQHF. The chain joins TRBV2 to TRBJ1-5; 11 bases align to TRBD1. The CDR3 is 14 amino acids. V trimming: 6 bases; J trimming: 3 bases; junction bases outside the gene matches: 1. In germline, CDR1 is SNHLY, CDR2 FYNNEI. Drawing the rest from reference TRBV2 and TRBJ1-5, the complete variable domain is EPEVTQTPSHQVTQMGQEVILRCVPISNHLYFYWYRQILGQKVEFLVSFYNNEISEKSEIFDDQFSVERPDGSNFTLKIRSTKLEDSAMYFCASRGQGANQPQHFGDGTRLSIL.

Many counts were recorded for this clone. The V call is TRBV4-2, the J call TRBJ1-5, with D perhaps TRBD1 (5 bases). The germline V gene has CDR1 LGHNA and CDR2 YNFKEQ. Trimming stripped 1 base from V and 0 bases from J, with 10 bases between. The CDR3 runs 16 residues. The CDR3: CASSQGDFDSNQPQHF. The CDR3 DNA is TGTGCCAGCAGCCAAGGGGACTTCGATAGCAATCAGCCCCAGCATTTT.

There are many counts of this clone. The chain couples TRBV19 to TRBJ1-2, with TRBD1 as a possible D gene (5 bases). The CDR3 has 15 amino acids. The germline CDR1 and CDR2 sequences are LNHDA and SQIVND (reference sequence). The V and J ends lost 6 bases and 4 bases respectively, with 18 bases between them. The CDR3 DNA follows: TGTGCCAGTAGCCCTGGCGGGGGGGACGCCTATGGCTACACCTTC. Translated: CASSPGGGDAYGYTF.

This clone was found many times. V is TRBV27 and J is TRBJ1-4; perhaps TRBD1 as D (6 bases). Germline CDR1 MNHEY, CDR2 SMNVEV (reference sequence). The CDR3 loop spans 17 amino acids. Trimming pared 7 bases from V and 4 bases from J, leaving 22 bases between. The CDR3 loop reads CASTPLGKGVYNEKLFF. CDR3 nucleotides: TGTGCCAGCACCCCTCTCGGCAAGGGGGTGTATAATGAAAAACTGTTTTTT.

This clone has a count of ten or more. Other nucleotide sequences from this sample produce the same CDR3. This chain connects TRBV2 to TRBJ1-1; the match to TRBD1 covers 9 bases. CDR1 and CDR2 from the germline V gene are SNHLY and FYNNEI. This CDR3 has 14 amino acids. V lost 6 bases, J lost 4 bases, and 6 bases stayed unmatched. CDR3 nucleotides: TGTGCCAGCAGCGACAGGGGGGGTATCACTGAAGCTTTCTTT. This gives the protein CASSDRGGITEAFF.

V is TRBV30 and J is TRBJ1-6; D is unresolved. The CDR3 consists of 12 residues. Germline-derived CDR1 and CDR2 are GTSNPN and SVGIG (reference sequence). Trimming left V 1 base short and J 5 bases short, with 3 bases between. The DNA of the CDR3 is TGTGCCTGGAGTGATAATAATTCACCCCTCCACTTT. It is translated as CAWSDNNSPLHF.